Below, 31 T cell receptor beta chains from the same sample are listed, as sequenced in a study of blood T cell repertoires in COVID-19. Sequencing used immunoSEQ multiplex PCR; TCRdb keeps in-frame clones, though not all of them. The sample contains around 300,000 clones, 80% to 90% of which appear only once. Sequencing used PBMCs or T cells enriched from blood (not recorded which). All receptors derive from a woman younger than 30 who had recovered from COVID-19.

V usage is TRBV14 and J usage is TRBJ1-1; D is unclear. This CDR3 has 17 residues. Trimming cost V 0 bases and J 4 bases, with 18 bases left between them. The germline V gene has CDR1 SGHDN and CDR2 FVKESK. The CDR3 sequence is CASSQDLGGGLGTEAFF. The CDR3 DNA reads as TGTGCCAGCAGCCAAGATCTTGGAGGTGGGCTGGGCACTGAAGCTTTCTTT.

Remarks on this clone: This specimen includes other DNA sequences encoding the same CDR3. The gene calls are TRBV5-1 and TRBJ2-5; perhaps TRBD2 as D (7 bases). Deletions cut 0 bases from V and 3 bases from J, with 9 bases between. The CDR3 is 14 residues long. CDR1 and CDR2 from the germline V gene are SGHRS and YFSETQ. This CDR3 reads CASSLGGGEETQYF. Written as DNA, the CDR3 is TGCGCCAGCAGCTTGGGGGGGGGCGAAGAGACCCAGTACTTC.

The V and J genes are TRBV18 and TRBJ1-6; the D gene is possibly TRBD1 (6 bases). Germline V gene lookup returns CDR1 KGHSH and CDR2 LQKENI. V lost 2 bases and J 6 bases, leaving 14 bases between the germline ends. CDR3 length: 16 residues. CDR3 sequence (DNA): TGTGCCAGCTCACCAAGAGACAGGATTCTTAATTCACCCCTCCACTTT. Translated, it gives CASSPRDRILNSPLHF.

The chain links TRBV28 to TRBJ1-5; 8 nucleotides line up with TRBD1. The V gene's germline CDR1 is MDHEN and CDR2 SYDVKM. The J segment lost 6 bases and the V segment lost 1 base, leaving 8 bases of the junction unmatched. The CDR3 is 16 residues long. The CDR3 protein is CASSLLNRGAGQPQHF. CDR3 in DNA: TGTGCCAGCAGTTTATTGAACAGGGGGGCGGGTCAGCCCCAGCATTTT. The full variable domain, with the rest looked up from reference TRBV28 and TRBJ1-5, is DVKVTQSSRYLVKRTGEKVFLECVQDMDHENMFWYRQDPGLGLRLIYFSYDVKMKEKGDIPEGYSVSREKKERFSLILESASTNQTSMYLCASSLLNRGAGQPQHFGDGTRLSIL.

V is TRBV7-2 and J is TRBJ1-4, with D hard to call. The germline CDR1 and CDR2 sequences are SGHTA and FQGNSA. This CDR3 spans 11 amino acids. V gave up 1 base and J gave up 10 bases, with 4 bases separating them. In nucleotides, the CDR3 is TGTGCCAGCAGCTTAGGCGGAAAACTGTTTTTT. This sequence encodes CASSLGGKLFF.

The gene calls are TRBV2 and TRBJ1-3; 9 bases are shared with TRBD1. V lost 3 bases and J lost 6; bases outside the gene matches: 6. Germline V gene lookup returns CDR1 SNHLY and CDR2 FYNNEI. This CDR3 contains 15 residues. The DNA for the CDR3 is TGTGCCAGCAGTGACCTGACAGGGGGGAAAAACACCATATATTTT. It specifies CASSDLTGGKNTIYF.

This clone was observed a few times. This chain connects TRBV28 to TRBJ1-2, with no clear D. This CDR3 spans 13 amino acids. Germline CDR1 reads MDHEN; CDR2 reads SYDVKM. V lost 7 bases and J 7 bases, leaving 16 bases between the germline ends. CDR3 loop: CASTEALAGGYTF. For the CDR3, the DNA is TGTGCCAGCACGGAGGCCTTAGCGGGTGGCTACACCTTC.

This chain links TRBV5-8 with TRBJ1-5; 8 bases agree with TRBD1. The ends lost 0 bases at V and 9 bases at J; junction bases unmatched: 11. The CDR3 covers 16 residues. Germline V gene lookup returns CDR1 SGHTS and CDR2 YDEGEE. The CDR3 nucleotides are TGTGCCAGCAGCTTGGGGGGACAGGTCTCCCTGTGGCCCCAGCATTTT. Amino acids: CASSLGGQVSLWPQHF.

This clone turned up a few times. The V gene is TRBV18, the J gene TRBJ1-1, with no clear D. CDR1 is KGHSH and CDR2 is LQKENI in the germline V gene. The CDR3 has 14 amino acids. V was trimmed by 4 bases and J by 0 bases, leaving 9 bases between them. For the CDR3, the DNA is TGTGCCAGCTCACGGGAGACTCTGAACACTGAAGCTTTCTTT. This translates into CASSRETLNTEAFF.

The J gene is TRBJ1-2, the V gene TRBV9; 8 bases map to TRBD1. Trimming at V came to 0 bases and at J to 6 bases, leaving 10 bases not matched to a gene. This CDR3 has 16 residues. CDR1 is SGDLS and CDR2 is YYNGEE in the germline V gene. The CDR3 loop reads CASSVEGTGIRDGYTF. Written as DNA, the CDR3 is TGTGCCAGCAGCGTAGAGGGGACAGGTATTCGGGATGGCTACACCTTC.

The chain uses TRBV6-5 and TRBJ2-7; 8 bases map to TRBD1. Per the germline V gene, CDR1 is MNHEY and CDR2 is SVGAGI. Trimming at V came to 7 bases and at J to 0 bases, leaving 5 bases not matched to a gene. The CDR3 sequence is 14 residues long. The DNA of the CDR3 is TGTGCCAGCATGAGAGACAGGGGCTCCTACGAGCAGTACTTC. This sequence encodes CASMRDRGSYEQYF.

V is TRBV6-5 and J is TRBJ1-5; TRBD1 matches at 7 bases. The CDR3 consists of 13 residues. The V gene end was trimmed by 11 bases and the J gene end by 7 bases; junction bases not matched to a gene: 11. Germline CDR1 MNHEY, CDR2 SVGAGI. The CDR3 spells CASEGAILQPQHF. Written as DNA, the CDR3 is TGTGCCTCCGAGGGGGCAATTCTCCAGCCCCAGCATTTT.

The rearrangement uses TRBV14 and TRBJ1-2, with TRBD1 matching over 10 bases. Unmatched junction bases numbered 5, after V lost 3 bases and J lost 4 bases. This CDR3 is built from 15 residues. Germline CDR1 reads SGHDN; CDR2 reads FVKESK. The CDR3 sequence is CASSQTGGPFYGYTF. The DNA for the CDR3 is TGTGCCAGCAGCCAGACAGGGGGCCCCTTCTATGGCTACACCTTC.

The J gene is TRBJ1-5, the V gene TRBV25-1, with 9 bases fitting TRBD1. V shed 6 bases and J 3 bases; nucleotides not matched to a gene: 15. Looked up from germline, CDR1 is MGHDK and CDR2 is SYGVNS. The CDR3 length is 18 residues. The CDR3 is CASSRDRAYLPTNQPQHF. CDR3 DNA sequence: TGTGCCAGCAGCAGGGACAGGGCATACCTCCCAACCAATCAGCCCCAGCATTTT.

The genes are TRBV6-5 and TRBJ2-7; D gene ambiguous. CDR1 and CDR2 (germline): MNHEY, SVGAGI. The CDR3 sequence is 14 residues long. The V and J ends lost 0 bases and 2 bases respectively, with 8 bases between them. The CDR3 DNA sequence: TGTGCCAGCAGTTACTCTACAGCTCCCTACGAGCAGTACTTC. This codes for CASSYSTAPYEQYF.

The CDR3 bases are TGTGCCAGCAGCCCGGACAGGGGGCCGAATGAGCAGTTCTTC. Residues: CASSPDRGPNEQFF. The gene calls are TRBV9 and TRBJ2-1, with 11 bases identical to TRBD1. The V and J ends lost 4 bases and 7 bases, in that order; junction bases with no gene match: 4. Germline CDR1 reads SGDLS; CDR2 reads YYNGEE. The CDR3 has 14 amino acids.

This chain joins TRBV5-1 and TRBJ2-7; tentatively, D is TRBD2 (6 bases). V lost 0 bases and J lost 4, with 14 bases in between. This CDR3 contains 15 residues. CDR1 is SGHRS and CDR2 is YFSETQ in the germline V gene. This CDR3 is CASSLDGHGGYEQYF. The CDR3 DNA reads as TGCGCCAGCAGCTTGGACGGACACGGAGGGTACGAGCAGTACTTC. Combining the CDR3 with reference TRBV5-1 and TRBJ2-7 gives the whole variable domain KAGVTQTPRYLIKTRGQQVTLSCSPISGHRSVSWYQQTPGQGLQFLFEYFSETQRNKGNFPGRFSGRQFSNSRSEMNVSTLELGDSALYLCASSLDGHGGYEQYFGPGTRLTVT.

The chain carries TRBV7-9 and TRBJ1-1, with D perhaps TRBD1 (5 bases). Deletions cut 5 bases from V and 0 bases from J, with 10 bases between. Per germline, CDR1 SEHNR and CDR2 FQNEAQ (reference sequence). The CDR3 sequence is 14 residues long. The CDR3, as DNA: TGTGCCAGCAGCCCTCGACAGATGAACACTGAAGCTTTCTTT. Amino acid sequence: CASSPRQMNTEAFF.

The chain's CDR3 is CASSFRNTEAFF. The CDR3 DNA reads TGTGCCAGCAGCTTCAGAAACACTGAAGCTTTCTTT. The chain links TRBV5-8 to TRBJ1-1; no clear D. Germline CDR1 and CDR2: SGHTS and YDEGEE. V was trimmed by 2 bases and J by 2 bases, leaving 4 bases between them. The CDR3 has 12 amino acids. The full variable domain, with the rest looked up from reference TRBV5-8 and TRBJ1-1, is EAGVTQSPTHLIKTRGQQATLRCSPISGHTSVYWYQQALGLGLQFLLWYDEGEERNRGNFPPRFSGRQFPNYSSELNVNALELEDSALYLCASSFRNTEAFFGQGTRLTVV.

The V call is TRBV7-6, the J call TRBJ2-5; 11 bases are shared with TRBD2. The CDR3 is 17 residues long. V lost 5 bases and J lost 4; bases outside the gene matches: 12. CDR1 is SGHVS and CDR2 is FNYEAQ in the germline V gene. As DNA, the CDR3 is TGTGCCAGCAGCCGTGATCATAGCGGGGGGGCTGCAGAGACCCAGTACTTC. It translates to CASSRDHSGGAAETQYF.

This clone was picked up one time. This sequence joins TRBV18 and TRBJ1-3, with D perhaps TRBD1 (6 bases). Trimming pared 4 bases from V and 0 bases from J, leaving 10 bases between. The germline CDR1 and CDR2 sequences are KGHSH and LQKENI. The CDR3 has 15 residues. The CDR3: CASSQGQTSGNTIYF. The CDR3 DNA sequence: TGTGCCAGCTCACAAGGACAGACCTCTGGAAACACCATATATTTT.

This rearrangement joins TRBV3-1 (or the pseudogene TRBV3-2) to TRBJ1-6; D is unclear. Germline values: CDR1 LGHDT, CDR2 YNNKEL (reference sequence). This CDR3 is built from 16 residues. Trimming shortened V by 4 bases and J by 0 bases, and 10 bases separated the two germline ends. The CDR3: CASSPRRSSYNSPLHF. CDR3 sequence (DNA): TGTGCCAGCAGCCCAAGACGGAGCTCCTATAATTCACCCCTCCACTTT.

This clone was recorded a few times. The chain carries TRBV28 and TRBJ1-6; 11 positions match TRBD1. The CDR3 loop spans 15 amino acids. Per germline, CDR1 MDHEN and CDR2 SYDVKM. Trimming at V came to 5 bases and at J to 6 bases, leaving 3 bases not matched to a gene. DNA of the CDR3: TGTGCCAGCAGTCGGGGGACAGGGGGTAATTCACCCCTCCACTTT. Its translation is CASSRGTGGNSPLHF.

This clone has just one count. The chain joins TRBV9 to TRBJ1-2, with 7 bases matching TRBD1. Germline V gene data show CDR1 as SGDLS and CDR2 as YYNGEE. The CDR3 extends over 15 amino acids. J gave up 7 bases and V 3 bases, and 12 bases lay outside the gene matches. The CDR3 loop is CASSGDRVWSSGYTF. The CDR3 DNA sequence: TGTGCCAGCAGCGGTGACAGGGTTTGGTCATCTGGCTACACCTTC.

The J gene is TRBJ2-2, the V gene TRBV4-1; the D gene is possibly TRBD1 (6 bases). The CDR3 is made up of 17 amino acids. The germline CDR1 and CDR2 sequences are MGHRA and YSYEKL. Trimming took off 3 bases at V and 1 base at J, with 15 bases between the two ends. CDR3 bases: TGCGCCAGCAGCCACGTACTACCGGGACAGAACACCGGGGAGCTGTTTTTT. This gives the protein CASSHVLPGQNTGELFF.

The chain is built from TRBV13 and TRBJ1-2; 10 bases fit TRBD1. The V segment lost 2 bases and the J segment 2 bases; nucleotides outside the gene matches: 5. Germline V lookup: CDR1 PRHDT, CDR2 FYEKMQ (reference sequence). The CDR3 contains 16 residues. The CDR3 nucleotides are TGTGCCAGCAGCTTATCCCCGGGACAGGGGAACTATGGCTACACCTTC. This encodes CASSLSPGQGNYGYTF.

The chain carries TRBV4-1 and TRBJ2-7; no reliable D call. Trimming cost V 1 base and J 5 bases, with 12 bases left between them. This CDR3 spans 14 amino acids. Germline V CDR1 and CDR2: MGHRA, YSYEKL. CDR3 protein: CASSQVSGFDEQYF. The CDR3 region has the DNA TGCGCCAGCAGCCAAGTTTCCGGGTTCGACGAGCAGTACTTC.

This clone has a single count. This sequence joins TRBV18 and TRBJ1-4; 7 nucleotides align to TRBD1. The CDR3 consists of 15 residues. Trimming cost V 3 bases and J 8 bases; bases outside gene matches: 9. Per germline, CDR1 KGHSH and CDR2 LQKENI. CDR3 loop: CASSPGTGEGEKLFF. CDR3 in DNA: TGTGCCAGCTCACCGGGAACAGGGGAAGGAGAAAAACTGTTTTTT.

The rearrangement links TRBV5-1 to TRBJ1-2; 7 bases fit TRBD1. Trimming cost V 2 bases and J 6 bases; bases outside gene matches: 16. The CDR3 has 17 residues. The germline V gene encodes CDR1 SGHRS and CDR2 YFSETQ. CDR3 sequence: CASSLGTRGGRGDGYTF. The CDR3 DNA is TGCGCCAGCAGCTTAGGGACTAGAGGGGGCCGAGGGGATGGCTACACCTTC.

The V call is TRBV6-4, the J call TRBJ1-5; the D gene is possibly TRBD1 (5 bases). The length of the CDR3 is 14 residues. Germline-derived CDR1 and CDR2 are MRHNA and SNTAGT. Trimming shortened V by 1 base and J by 9 bases, and 13 bases separated the two germline ends. CDR3 coding DNA: TGTGCCAGCAGTGACTGTGCTCCCGGGGGGCCCCAGCATTTT. Amino acids: CASSDCAPGGPQHF.

This chain uses TRBV5-6 with TRBJ1-3, with TRBD1 as a possible D gene (6 bases). CDR1 and CDR2 (germline): SGHDT, YYEEEE. V was pared by 1 base and J by 5 bases, with 13 bases between. CDR3 size: 15 residues. CDR3 amino acids: CASSLKGGSRNTIYF. The CDR3 coding sequence is TGTGCCAGCAGCTTGAAAGGGGGATCGCGAAACACCATATATTTT.